This is a list of T cell receptor beta chains from one sample in a study of cytomegalovirus exposure and HLA in healthy donors. Clones were sequenced by immunoSEQ multiplex PCR, and TCRdb holds only the in-frame ones, with some missing. The sample consists of some 97,000 clones, about 77% of them appearing once. What was sequenced was PBMCs. Receptor source: a woman aged 18-29 years in good health and CMV-seropositive. Each CDR3 is given with its conserved first and last residue. Each record gives: D gene, clone size, V gene, J gene, CDR3 protein, CDR3 DNA. A D gene is named only where the DNA matches it firmly. Clone size appears in some rows only: once, few, many, or a class for an expanded clone.

NA	NA	TRBV4-1	TRBJ1-4	CASSQPTREGRFEKLFF	TGCGCCAGCAGCCAACCTACACGGGAGGGGCGATTTGAAAAACTGTTTTTT
TRBD1	NA	TRBV5-1	TRBJ2-7	CASSLASSGQGSYEQYF	TGCGCCAGCAGCTTGGCCTCCTCGGGACAGGGATCCTACGAGCAGTACTTC
NA	NA	TRBV4-1	TRBJ2-7	CASSPGREEQYF	TGCGCCAGCAGTCCTGGACGGGAGGAGCAGTACTTC
TRBD1	once	TRBV2	TRBJ2-5	CASNLGGLRRETQYF	TGTGCCAGCAATCTAGGGGGCCTCCGGCGAGAGACCCAGTACTTC
NA	once	TRBV7-8	TRBJ2-1	CASSRGAWDEQFF	TGTGCCAGCAGCCGGGGGGCCTGGGATGAGCAGTTCTTC
TRBD2	NA	TRBV27	TRBJ2-1	CASSFWTSNEQFF	TGTGCCAGCAGTTTTTGGACTAGCAATGAGCAGTTCTTC
TRBD1	NA	TRBV15	TRBJ2-3	CATSRDTGGADTQYF	TGTGCCACCAGCAGAGATACAGGGGGCGCAGATACGCAGTATTTT
TRBD2	once	TRBV19	TRBJ2-3	CASSPRSPGLAGERRSTDTQYF	TGTGCCAGTAGTCCTCGCTCGCCGGGACTAGCGGGAGAGCGGCGGTCCACAGATACGCAGTATTTT
TRBD2	NA	TRBV6-4	TRBJ2-1	CASSGKSGAGNEQFF	TGTGCCAGCAGTGGAAAGAGCGGGGCTGGGAATGAGCAGTTCTTC
NA	many	TRBV6-5	TRBJ2-1	CASRKTSYNEQFF	TGTGCCAGCAGAAAGACAAGCTACAATGAGCAGTTCTTC
NA	once	TRBV7-9	TRBJ1-6	CASSFRTDNSPLHF	TGTGCCAGCAGCTTTAGGACAGACAATTCACCCCTCCACTTT
NA	few	TRBV5-4	TRBJ2-7	CASSLTLDEQYF	TGTGCCAGCAGCCTAACTTTGGACGAGCAGTACTTC
NA	NA	TRBV28	TRBJ1-1	CASSPTFGAFF	TGTGCCAGCAGCCCCACTTTCGGGGCTTTCTTT
NA	NA	TRBV7-2	TRBJ1-1	CASSLSPGLNTEAFF	TGTGCCAGCAGCTTGAGTCCAGGGCTGAACACTGAAGCTTTCTTT
TRBD1	NA	TRBV11-2	TRBJ1-1	CASSLEGQGTEAFF	TGTGCCAGCAGCTTAGAGGGACAGGGCACTGAAGCTTTCTTT
TRBD1	NA	TRBV5-5	TRBJ1-3	CASRRTGMGNTIYF	TGTGCCAGCAGAAGGACAGGGATGGGAAACACCATATATTTT
TRBD1	NA	TRBV25-1	TRBJ1-2	CASSVGTVYGYTF	TGTGCCAGCAGTGTCGGGACAGTTTATGGCTACACCTTC
TRBD1	NA	TRBV7-9	TRBJ2-3	CASSLTGASTDTQYF	TGTGCCAGCAGCCTTACAGGGGCTAGCACAGATACGCAGTATTTT
TRBD2	NA	TRBV30	TRBJ2-1	CAWVIGTTPYNEQFF	TGTGCCTGGGTTATAGGGACTACACCTTACAATGAGCAGTTCTTC
TRBD1	NA	TRBV6-1	TRBJ1-1	CASSRTGPNTEAFF	TGTGCCAGCAGCAGGACAGGACCGAACACTGAAGCTTTCTTT
NA	few	TRBV5-1	TRBJ1-4	CASSLGAVDEKLFF	TGCGCCAGCAGCTTGGGGGCCGTGGATGAAAAACTGTTTTTT
NA	NA	TRBV6-5	TRBJ2-7	CASSYSGSSRGYEQYF	TGTGCCAGCAGTTACTCCGGGTCTTCTCGGGGCTACGAGCAGTACTTC
TRBD1	NA	TRBV27	TRBJ2-1	CASSLYRDRRTNEQFF	TGTGCCAGCAGTTTGTACCGGGACAGGAGGACCAATGAGCAGTTCTTC
TRBD1	NA	TRBV28	TRBJ1-5	CASRNGQGKNQPQHF	TGTGCCAGCAGGAACGGACAGGGGAAAAATCAGCCCCAGCATTTT
NA	NA	TRBV30	TRBJ1-4	CAWSPPGLETEKLFF	TGTGCCTGGAGTCCGCCGGGACTAGAAACTGAAAAACTGTTTTTT
TRBD1	NA	TRBV9	TRBJ1-2	CASSVTQGGSGYTF	TGTGCCAGCAGCGTTACACAGGGGGGAAGTGGCTACACCTTC